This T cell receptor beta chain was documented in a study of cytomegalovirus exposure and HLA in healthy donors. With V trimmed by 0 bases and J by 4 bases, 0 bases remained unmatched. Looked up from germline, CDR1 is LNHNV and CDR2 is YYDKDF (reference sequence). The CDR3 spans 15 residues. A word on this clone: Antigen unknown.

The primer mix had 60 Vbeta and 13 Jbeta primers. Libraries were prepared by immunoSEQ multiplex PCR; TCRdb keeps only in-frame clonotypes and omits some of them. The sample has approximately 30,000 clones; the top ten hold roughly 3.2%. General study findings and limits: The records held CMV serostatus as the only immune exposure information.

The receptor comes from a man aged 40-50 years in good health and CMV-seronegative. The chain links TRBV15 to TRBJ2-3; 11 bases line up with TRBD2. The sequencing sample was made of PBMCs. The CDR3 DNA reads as TGTGCCACCAGCAGAGAGACTAGCGGGGCAGATACGCAGTATTTT. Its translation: CATSRETSGADTQYF.